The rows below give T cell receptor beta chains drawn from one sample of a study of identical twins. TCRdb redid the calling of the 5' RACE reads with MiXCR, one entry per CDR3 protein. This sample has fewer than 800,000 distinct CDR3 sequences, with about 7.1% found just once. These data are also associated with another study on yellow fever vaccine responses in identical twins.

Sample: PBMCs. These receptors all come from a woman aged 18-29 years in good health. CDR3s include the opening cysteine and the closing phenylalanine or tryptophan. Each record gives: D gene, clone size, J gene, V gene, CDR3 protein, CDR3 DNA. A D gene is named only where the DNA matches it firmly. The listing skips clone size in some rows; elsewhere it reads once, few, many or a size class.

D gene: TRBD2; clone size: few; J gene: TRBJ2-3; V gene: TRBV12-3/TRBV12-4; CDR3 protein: CASSIAGVGTDTQYF; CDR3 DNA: TGTGCCAGCAGTATAGCGGGAGTTGGCACAGATACGCAGTATTTT
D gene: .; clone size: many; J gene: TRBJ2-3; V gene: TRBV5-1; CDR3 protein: CASSLVPVSTDTQYF; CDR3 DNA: TGCGCCAGCAGCTTGGTACCTGTAAGCACAGATACGCAGTATTTT
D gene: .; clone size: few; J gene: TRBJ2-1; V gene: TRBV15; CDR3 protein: CATSRSGPYNEQFF; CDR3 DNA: TGTGCCACCAGCAGATCCGGGCCGTACAATGAGCAGTTCTTC
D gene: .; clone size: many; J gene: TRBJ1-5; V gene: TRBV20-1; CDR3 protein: CSARVGQGNQPQHF; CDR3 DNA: TGCAGTGCTAGGGTCGGGCAGGGCAATCAGCCCCAGCATTTT
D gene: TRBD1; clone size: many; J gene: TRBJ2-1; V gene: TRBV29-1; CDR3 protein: CSVGATGTANRGEQFF; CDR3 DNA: TGCAGCGTTGGGGCGACAGGGACAGCCAATAGGGGTGAGCAGTTCTTC
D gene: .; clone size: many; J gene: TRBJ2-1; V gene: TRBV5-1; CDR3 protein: CASSLGGGVLIYNEQFF; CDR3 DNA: TGCGCCAGCAGCTTGGGGGGCGGCGTACTGATCTACAATGAGCAGTTCTTC
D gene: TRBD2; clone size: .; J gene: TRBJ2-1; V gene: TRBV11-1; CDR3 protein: CASSPRALAGLIYNEQFF; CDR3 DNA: TGTGCCAGCAGCCCCCGGGCGCTAGCGGGGCTAATCTACAATGAGCAGTTCTTC
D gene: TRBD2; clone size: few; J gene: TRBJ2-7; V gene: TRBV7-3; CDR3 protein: CASSLRASGIYEQYF; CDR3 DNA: TGTGCCAGCAGCTTAAGGGCTAGCGGGATCTACGAGCAGTACTTC
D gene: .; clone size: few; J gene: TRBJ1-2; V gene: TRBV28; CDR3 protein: CASSLTRWGGYTF; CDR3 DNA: TGTGCCAGCAGTTTGACACGATGGGGTGGCTACACCTTC
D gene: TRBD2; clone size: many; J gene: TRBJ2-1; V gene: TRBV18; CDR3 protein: CASSPPGLAGVNEQFF; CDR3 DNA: TGTGCCAGCTCACCACCGGGACTAGCGGGAGTTAATGAGCAGTTCTTC
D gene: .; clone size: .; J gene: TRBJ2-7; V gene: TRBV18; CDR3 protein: CASSPVGGNYEQYF; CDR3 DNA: TGTGCCAGCTCACCAGTCGGAGGGAACTACGAGCAGTACTTC
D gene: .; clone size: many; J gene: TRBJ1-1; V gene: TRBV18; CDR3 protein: CASSPPLGGQVTEAFF; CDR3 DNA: TGTGCCAGCTCACCACCGTTAGGGGGGCAGGTTACTGAAGCTTTCTTT
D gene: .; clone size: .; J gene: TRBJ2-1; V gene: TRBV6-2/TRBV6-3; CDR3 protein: CASSYPLLEQFF; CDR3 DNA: TGTGCCAGCAGTTACCCCCTACTAGAGCAGTTCTTC
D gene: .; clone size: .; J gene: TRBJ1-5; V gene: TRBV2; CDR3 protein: CASSEASVGAQHF; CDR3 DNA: TGTGCCAGCAGTGAAGCTTCCGTGGGGGCCCAGCATTTT
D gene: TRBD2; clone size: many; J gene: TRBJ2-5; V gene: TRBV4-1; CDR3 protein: CASSQEISGRYQETQYF; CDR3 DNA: TGCGCCAGCAGCCAAGAAATTAGCGGGAGATATCAAGAGACCCAGTACTTC
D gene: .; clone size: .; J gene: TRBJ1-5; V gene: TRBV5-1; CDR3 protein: CASSFEGGNQPQHF; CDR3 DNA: TGCGCCAGCAGCTTTGAAGGGGGCAATCAGCCCCAGCATTTT
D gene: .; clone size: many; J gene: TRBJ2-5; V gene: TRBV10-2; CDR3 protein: CASRRGVEETQYF; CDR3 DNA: TGCGCCAGCCGAAGAGGTGTAGAAGAGACCCAGTACTTC
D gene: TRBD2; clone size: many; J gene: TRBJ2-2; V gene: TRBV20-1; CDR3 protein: CSAPLAGGVTGELFF; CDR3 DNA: TGCAGTGCTCCTTTAGCGGGGGGTGTGACCGGGGAGCTGTTTTTT
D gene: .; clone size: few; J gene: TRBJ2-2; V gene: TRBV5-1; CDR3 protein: CASSLVPDAGELFF; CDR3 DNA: TGCGCCAGCAGCTTGGTACCGGACGCCGGGGAGCTGTTTTTT
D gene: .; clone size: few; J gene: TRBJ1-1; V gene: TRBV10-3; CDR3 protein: CAIRGNTEAFF; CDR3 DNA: TGTGCCATCAGGGGGAACACTGAAGCTTTCTTT
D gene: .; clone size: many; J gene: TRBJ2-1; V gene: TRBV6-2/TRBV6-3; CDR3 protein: CASSHGTLGGNEQFF; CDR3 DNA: TGTGCCAGCAGTCACGGGACCCTAGGGGGTAATGAGCAGTTCTTC
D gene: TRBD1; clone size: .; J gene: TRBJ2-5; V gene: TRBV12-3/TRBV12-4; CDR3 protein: CASRAQGAETQYF; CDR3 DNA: TGTGCCAGCCGGGCCCAGGGGGCAGAGACCCAGTACTTC
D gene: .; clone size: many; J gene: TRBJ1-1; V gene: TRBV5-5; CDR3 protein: CASNPPGPRNTEAFF; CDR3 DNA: TGTGCCAGCAACCCTCCGGGACCTCGGAACACTGAAGCTTTCTTT
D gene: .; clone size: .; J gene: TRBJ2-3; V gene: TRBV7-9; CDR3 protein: CASSLGNPSTDTQYF; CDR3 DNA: TGTGCCAGCAGCTTGGGGAATCCTAGCACAGATACGCAGTATTTT
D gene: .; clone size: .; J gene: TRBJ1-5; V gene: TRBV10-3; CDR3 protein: CAIRAQGINQPQHF; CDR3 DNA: TGTGCCATCAGAGCACAGGGAATCAATCAGCCCCAGCATTTT
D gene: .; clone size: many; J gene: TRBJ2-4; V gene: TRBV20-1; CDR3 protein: CSATPGPVNIQYF; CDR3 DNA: TGCAGTGCTACACCGGGGCCGGTGAACATTCAGTACTTC
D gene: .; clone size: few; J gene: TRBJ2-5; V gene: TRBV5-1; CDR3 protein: CASSWGTSAQETQYF; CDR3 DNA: TGCGCCAGCAGCTGGGGGACCTCCGCCCAAGAGACCCAGTACTTC
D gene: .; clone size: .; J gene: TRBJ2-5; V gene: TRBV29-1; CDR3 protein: CSVGDNPETQYF; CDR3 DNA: TGCAGCGTCGGGGATAACCCAGAGACCCAGTACTTC
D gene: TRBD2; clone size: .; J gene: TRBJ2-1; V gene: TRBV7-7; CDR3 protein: CASSLKGLAGGNYNEQFF; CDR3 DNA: TGTGCCAGCAGCCTGAAGGGTCTAGCGGGGGGGAACTACAATGAGCAGTTCTTC
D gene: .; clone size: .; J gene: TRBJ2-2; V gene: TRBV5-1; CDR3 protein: CASTERQANTGELFF; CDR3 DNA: TGCGCCAGCACCGAAAGACAGGCTAACACCGGGGAGCTGTTTTTT
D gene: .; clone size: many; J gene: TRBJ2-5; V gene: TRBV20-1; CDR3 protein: CSAPRGQETQYF; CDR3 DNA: TGCAGTGCTCCCAGGGGACAAGAGACCCAGTACTTC
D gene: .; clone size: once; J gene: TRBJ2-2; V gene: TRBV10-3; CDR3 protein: CAISESRATGEPFF; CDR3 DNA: TGTGCCATCAGTGAGTCCAGGGCCACCGGGGAGCCGTTTTTT
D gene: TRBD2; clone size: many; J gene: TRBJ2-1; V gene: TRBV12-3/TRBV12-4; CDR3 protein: CASSLLKLAGVDEQFF; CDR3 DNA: TGTGCCAGCAGTTTATTGAAACTAGCGGGAGTCGATGAGCAGTTCTTC
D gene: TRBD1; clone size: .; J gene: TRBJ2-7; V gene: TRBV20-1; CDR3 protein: CSAPGQGAYEQYF; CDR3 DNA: TGCAGTGCACCTGGACAGGGGGCCTACGAGCAGTACTTC
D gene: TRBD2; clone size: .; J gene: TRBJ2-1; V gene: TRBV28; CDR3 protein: CASGTSGRAPPYNEQFF; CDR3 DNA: TGTGCCAGCGGGACTAGCGGGAGGGCCCCCCCTTACAATGAGCAGTTCTTC
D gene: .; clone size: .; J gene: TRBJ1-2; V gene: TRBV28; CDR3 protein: CASSLGSVGIGGYTF; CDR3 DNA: TGTGCCAGCAGTTTAGGTTCCGTAGGGATTGGAGGCTACACCTTC
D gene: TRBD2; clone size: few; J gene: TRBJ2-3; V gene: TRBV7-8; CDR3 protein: CASSSQGLAGVTDTQYF; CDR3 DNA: TGTGCCAGCAGCTCCCAAGGACTAGCGGGAGTCACAGATACGCAGTATTTT
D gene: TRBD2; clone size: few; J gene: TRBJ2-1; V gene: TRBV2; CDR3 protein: CASKPSGLYNEQFF; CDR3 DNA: TGTGCCAGCAAGCCTAGCGGGCTCTACAATGAGCAGTTCTTC
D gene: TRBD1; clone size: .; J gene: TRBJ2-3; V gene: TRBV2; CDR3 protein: CASRGQATNTQYF; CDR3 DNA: TGTGCCAGCAGGGGACAGGCTACAAATACGCAGTATTTT